These T cell receptor beta chains were read from a single sample in a study of identical twins. In TCRdb, the 5' RACE reads were re-called with MiXCR into one record per CDR3 protein. The sample yields 500,000 to 550,000 distinct CDR3 sequences, about 20% seen once. This same sample was also part of a study on T cells expressing NK-cell markers.

Sequencing was carried out using CD4+ T cells sorted from blood. The source of these receptors is a woman aged 18-30 years in good health. The CDR3 runs from the conserved cysteine through the conserved F or W. The order of the fields is CDR3 length, V gene, J gene, D gene, clone size, CDR3 protein, CDR3 DNA. A D gene is named only where the DNA matches it firmly. A clone size is listed for some rows: how often the clone was seen (once, few, many), or a class if it is expanded.

17	TRBV27	TRBJ2-3	NA	NA	CASSFVGGRELGDTQYF	TGTGCCAGCAGTTTTGTGGGGGGGCGGGAACTTGGAGATACGCAGTATTTT
11	TRBV20-1	TRBJ2-7	NA	NA	CSALTSYEQYF	TGCAGTGCTTTGACATCCTACGAGCAGTACTTC
15	TRBV5-1	TRBJ2-1	NA	NA	CASSLGSDPYNEQFF	TGCGCCAGCAGCTTGGGTAGCGATCCCTACAATGAGCAGTTCTTC
12	TRBV10-3	TRBJ2-7	NA	few	CAISDYLNEQYF	TGTGCCATCAGTGATTATTTAAACGAGCAGTACTTC
15	TRBV5-1	TRBJ2-3	TRBD2	NA	CASSSTGTSGDTQYF	TGCGCCAGCAGCTCAACTGGGACTAGCGGGGATACGCAGTATTTT
15	TRBV3-1	TRBJ2-1	TRBD2	NA	CASSPHGTSGGEQFF	TGTGCCAGCAGCCCCCACGGGACTAGCGGGGGGGAGCAGTTCTTC
13	TRBV6-2/TRBV6-3	TRBJ2-1	TRBD2	NA	CASRSSGGHEQFF	TGTGCCAGCAGGTCTAGCGGGGGCCATGAGCAGTTCTTC
14	TRBV6-2/TRBV6-3	TRBJ1-5	NA	few	CASSQTLSNQPQHF	TGTGCCAGCAGCCAGACACTTAGCAATCAGCCCCAGCATTTT
16	TRBV4-3	TRBJ2-3	TRBD2	NA	CASSQDREAGADTQYF	TGCGCCAGCAGCCAAGATAGAGAGGCGGGGGCAGATACGCAGTATTTT
15	TRBV5-8	TRBJ1-1	NA	NA	CASRLTSGDHTEAFF	TGTGCCAGCAGATTGACATCAGGGGACCACACTGAAGCTTTCTTT
13	TRBV29-1	TRBJ1-2	TRBD1	NA	CSDTQGASGGYTF	TGCAGCGACACTCAGGGGGCAAGTGGAGGCTACACCTTC
16	TRBV7-6	TRBJ2-3	TRBD2	NA	CASSFGTSGSADTQYF	TGTGCCAGCAGCTTCGGGACTAGCGGGAGTGCAGATACGCAGTATTTT
13	TRBV5-1	TRBJ2-3	NA	few	CASSLAVGDTQYF	TGCGCCAGCAGCTTGGCAGTGGGAGATACGCAGTATTTT
13	TRBV12-3/TRBV12-4	TRBJ2-7	NA	NA	CASNGKSSYEQYF	TGTGCCAGCAATGGGAAAAGCTCCTACGAGCAGTACTTC
17	TRBV4-3	TRBJ2-1	NA	NA	CASSQDRKGGYYNEQFF	TGCGCCAGCAGCCAAGATCGGAAGGGCGGGTACTACAATGAGCAGTTCTTC
12	TRBV5-5	TRBJ2-7	NA	NA	CASGQGPYEQYF	TGTGCCAGCGGCCAGGGGCCCTACGAGCAGTACTTC
12	TRBV20-1	TRBJ2-7	NA	few	CSAREGWYEQYF	TGCAGTGCTAGAGAAGGATGGTACGAGCAGTACTTC
16	TRBV6-1	TRBJ1-2	TRBD1	NA	CASSPEGGPRSRGYTF	TGTGCCAGCAGTCCGGAAGGGGGCCCAAGGTCGCGGGGCTACACCTTC
13	TRBV20-1	TRBJ2-7	NA	NA	CSARRQRSDEQYF	TGCAGTGCTCGCCGACAGAGATCGGACGAGCAGTACTTC
16	TRBV24-1	TRBJ2-3	NA	NA	CATSARGRTNRGTQYF	TGTGCCACCAGTGCCCGGGGGAGAACTAACCGTGGGACGCAGTATTTT
15	TRBV5-8	TRBJ2-7	NA	NA	CASSKGQRTPYEQYF	TGTGCCAGCAGCAAAGGACAGCGGACCCCCTACGAGCAGTACTTC
15	TRBV12-3/TRBV12-4	TRBJ2-4	TRBD2	few	CASSLGAGGTDIQYF	TGTGCCAGCAGTTTAGGAGCGGGGGGCACTGACATTCAGTACTTC
12	TRBV7-9	TRBJ1-5	NA	NA	CASNRDNQPQHF	TGTGCCAGCAACAGGGACAATCAGCCCCAGCATTTT
14	TRBV20-1	TRBJ2-7	TRBD1	many	CSARLEDRGYEQYF	TGCAGTGCTAGATTGGAAGACAGGGGCTACGAGCAGTACTTC
16	TRBV20-1	TRBJ2-1	NA	few	CSARGISRQSYNEQFF	TGCAGTGCTAGAGGTATATCGAGACAGTCCTACAATGAGCAGTTCTTC
12	TRBV20-1	TRBJ1-1	NA	NA	CSAPERKTEAFF	TGCAGTGCCCCCGAAAGAAAAACTGAAGCTTTCTTT
14	TRBV5-1	TRBJ1-1	NA	NA	CASSLAEGRAEAFF	TGCGCCAGCAGCTTGGCCGAGGGACGGGCTGAAGCTTTCTTT
11	TRBV29-1	TRBJ2-7	NA	many	CSVHLPGEQYF	TGCAGCGTACACCTCCCAGGCGAGCAGTACTTC
12	TRBV20-1	TRBJ1-2	NA	few	CSASPDNYGYTF	TGCAGTGCTAGTCCGGATAACTATGGCTACACCTTC
15	TRBV4-3	TRBJ2-7	TRBD2	NA	CASSLQPGLDVQQYF	TGCGCCAGCAGCCTCCAACCCGGACTAGATGTTCAGCAGTACTTC
11	TRBV20-1	TRBJ1-1	NA	many	CSANRNTEAFF	TGCAGTGCTAACCGAAACACTGAAGCTTTCTTT
12	TRBV4-1	TRBJ1-4	NA	NA	CASSQIVGKLFF	TGCGCCAGCAGCCAAATCGTTGGAAAACTGTTTTTT
14	TRBV20-1	TRBJ1-1	NA	few	CSASWQGPNTEAFF	TGCAGTGCTAGTTGGCAGGGTCCGAACACTGAAGCTTTCTTT
15	TRBV20-1	TRBJ2-5	NA	NA	CSARDLKRRGETQYF	TGCAGTGCTAGAGATTTGAAGCGGAGAGGGGAGACCCAGTACTTC
15	TRBV15	TRBJ1-6	NA	few	CATSRGHGAGSPLHF	TGTGCCACCAGCAGAGGCCACGGGGCGGGTTCACCCCTCCACTTT
16	TRBV7-9	TRBJ1-1	NA	NA	CASSLDPWPGYTEAFF	TGTGCCAGCAGCTTAGATCCGTGGCCAGGGTACACTGAAGCTTTCTTT
16	TRBV9	TRBJ1-3	NA	NA	CASSVTQGVSGNTIYF	TGTGCCAGCAGCGTAACACAGGGAGTTTCTGGAAACACCATATATTTT
15	TRBV6-7	TRBJ2-4	NA	NA	CASSPLGPLGNIQYF	TGTGCCAGCAGTCCTTTGGGCCCGCTCGGGAACATTCAGTACTTC
15	TRBV12-3/TRBV12-4	TRBJ2-1	NA	NA	CASSLRRASDNEQFF	TGTGCCAGCAGTTTAAGGCGCGCGTCAGACAATGAGCAGTTCTTC
16	TRBV12-3/TRBV12-4	TRBJ2-7	TRBD1	few	CASSQHSGTASREQYF	TGTGCCAGCAGTCAACATTCCGGGACAGCGTCTAGGGAGCAGTACTTC
14	TRBV6-1	TRBJ1-1	NA	NA	CAAKRGFMNTEAFF	TGTGCCGCCAAAAGGGGCTTCATGAACACTGAAGCTTTCTTT
13	TRBV10-3	TRBJ2-3	NA	many	CAISGQVGDTQYF	TGTGCCATCAGTGGACAGGTGGGAGATACGCAGTATTTT
18	TRBV4-3	TRBJ2-3	TRBD2	few	CASSQELVAGGRPDTQYF	TGCGCCAGCAGCCAAGAGCTTGTGGCGGGAGGGCGTCCAGATACGCAGTATTTT
15	TRBV5-1	TRBJ2-4	NA	few	CASSLDPNGPNIQYF	TGCGCCAGCAGCTTGGATCCAAACGGACCAAACATTCAGTACTTC
14	TRBV7-2	TRBJ2-2	TRBD1	NA	CASSRDRGARELFF	TGTGCCAGCAGCAGGGACAGGGGGGCTCGGGAGCTGTTTTTT
16	TRBV5-1	TRBJ2-1	NA	many	CASRQGPAASYNEQFF	TGCGCCAGCAGACAAGGTCCAGCTGCCTCCTACAATGAGCAGTTCTTC
15	TRBV14	TRBJ2-7	TRBD2	NA	CASSQVAGTSYEQYF	TGTGCCAGCAGCCAAGTAGCGGGGACCTCCTACGAGCAGTACTTC
13	TRBV6-5	TRBJ1-5	NA	NA	CASSYSEGTPQHF	TGTGCCAGCAGTTACTCGGAGGGCACGCCCCAGCATTTT
13	TRBV7-9	TRBJ2-5	NA	NA	CASSSTRLETQYF	TGTGCCAGCAGCTCGACTAGACTGGAGACCCAGTACTTC
13	TRBV20-1	TRBJ2-5	NA	once	CSASDRTQETQYF	TGCAGTGCTAGCGACAGGACCCAAGAGACCCAGTACTTC
13	TRBV14	TRBJ1-2	TRBD1	NA	CASANDREYGYTF	TGTGCCAGCGCCAATGACAGGGAGTATGGCTACACCTTC
15	TRBV20-1	TRBJ2-1	TRBD2	NA	CSAKWGSGGRNEQFF	TGCAGTGCTAAGTGGGGCAGCGGGGGAAGGAATGAGCAGTTCTTC
12	TRBV7-2	TRBJ2-5	NA	few	CASSLPTETQYF	TGTGCCAGCAGCTTACCTACAGAGACCCAGTACTTC
14	TRBV20-1	TRBJ2-1	TRBD2	NA	CSAVLAGAYNEQFF	TGCAGTGCTGTACTAGCGGGAGCATACAATGAGCAGTTCTTC
13	TRBV12-3/TRBV12-4	TRBJ2-3	NA	NA	CASSLLASDTQYF	TGTGCCAGCAGTTTACTAGCGTCAGATACGCAGTATTTT
14	TRBV6-1	TRBJ2-7	TRBD2	many	CASTLIAGSYEQYF	TGTGCCAGCACCCTAATAGCGGGTAGCTACGAGCAGTACTTC
14	TRBV6-1	TRBJ2-1	TRBD2	few	CASSTGTSGYEQFF	TGTGCCAGCAGTACCGGGACTAGCGGTTATGAGCAGTTCTTC
15	TRBV7-9	TRBJ2-1	TRBD2	few	CASSRALAGGKEQFF	TGTGCCAGCAGCAGGGCGCTAGCGGGAGGGAAGGAGCAGTTCTTC
15	TRBV6-5	TRBJ1-1	NA	NA	CASSYPGGTNTEAFF	TGTGCCAGCAGTTACCCGGGGGGCACGAACACTGAAGCTTTCTTT
14	TRBV5-1	TRBJ1-1	TRBD1	few	CASSLGTGLGEAFF	TGCGCCAGCAGCTTGGGGACAGGGTTGGGTGAAGCTTTCTTT